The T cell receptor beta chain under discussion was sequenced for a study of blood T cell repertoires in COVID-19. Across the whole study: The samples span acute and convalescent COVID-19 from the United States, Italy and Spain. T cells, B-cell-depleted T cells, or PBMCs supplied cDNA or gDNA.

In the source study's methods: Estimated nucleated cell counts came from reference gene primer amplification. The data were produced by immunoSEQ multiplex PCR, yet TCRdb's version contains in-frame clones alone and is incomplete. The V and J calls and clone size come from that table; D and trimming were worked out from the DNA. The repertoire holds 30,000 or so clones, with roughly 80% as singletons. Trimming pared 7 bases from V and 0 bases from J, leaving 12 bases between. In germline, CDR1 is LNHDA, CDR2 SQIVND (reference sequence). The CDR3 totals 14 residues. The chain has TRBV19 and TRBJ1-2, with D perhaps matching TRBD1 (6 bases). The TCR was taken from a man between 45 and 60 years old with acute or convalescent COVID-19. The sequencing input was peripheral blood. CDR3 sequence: CASKPGQANYGYTF. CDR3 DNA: TGTGCCAGTAAACCGGGACAAGCTAACTATGGCTACACCTTC. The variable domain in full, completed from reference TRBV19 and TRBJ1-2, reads DGGITQSPKYLFRKEGQNVTLSCEQNLNHDAMYWYRQDPGQGLRLIYYSQIVNDFQKGDIAEGYSVSREKKESFPLTVTSAQKNPTAFYLCASKPGQANYGYTFGSGTRLTVV.